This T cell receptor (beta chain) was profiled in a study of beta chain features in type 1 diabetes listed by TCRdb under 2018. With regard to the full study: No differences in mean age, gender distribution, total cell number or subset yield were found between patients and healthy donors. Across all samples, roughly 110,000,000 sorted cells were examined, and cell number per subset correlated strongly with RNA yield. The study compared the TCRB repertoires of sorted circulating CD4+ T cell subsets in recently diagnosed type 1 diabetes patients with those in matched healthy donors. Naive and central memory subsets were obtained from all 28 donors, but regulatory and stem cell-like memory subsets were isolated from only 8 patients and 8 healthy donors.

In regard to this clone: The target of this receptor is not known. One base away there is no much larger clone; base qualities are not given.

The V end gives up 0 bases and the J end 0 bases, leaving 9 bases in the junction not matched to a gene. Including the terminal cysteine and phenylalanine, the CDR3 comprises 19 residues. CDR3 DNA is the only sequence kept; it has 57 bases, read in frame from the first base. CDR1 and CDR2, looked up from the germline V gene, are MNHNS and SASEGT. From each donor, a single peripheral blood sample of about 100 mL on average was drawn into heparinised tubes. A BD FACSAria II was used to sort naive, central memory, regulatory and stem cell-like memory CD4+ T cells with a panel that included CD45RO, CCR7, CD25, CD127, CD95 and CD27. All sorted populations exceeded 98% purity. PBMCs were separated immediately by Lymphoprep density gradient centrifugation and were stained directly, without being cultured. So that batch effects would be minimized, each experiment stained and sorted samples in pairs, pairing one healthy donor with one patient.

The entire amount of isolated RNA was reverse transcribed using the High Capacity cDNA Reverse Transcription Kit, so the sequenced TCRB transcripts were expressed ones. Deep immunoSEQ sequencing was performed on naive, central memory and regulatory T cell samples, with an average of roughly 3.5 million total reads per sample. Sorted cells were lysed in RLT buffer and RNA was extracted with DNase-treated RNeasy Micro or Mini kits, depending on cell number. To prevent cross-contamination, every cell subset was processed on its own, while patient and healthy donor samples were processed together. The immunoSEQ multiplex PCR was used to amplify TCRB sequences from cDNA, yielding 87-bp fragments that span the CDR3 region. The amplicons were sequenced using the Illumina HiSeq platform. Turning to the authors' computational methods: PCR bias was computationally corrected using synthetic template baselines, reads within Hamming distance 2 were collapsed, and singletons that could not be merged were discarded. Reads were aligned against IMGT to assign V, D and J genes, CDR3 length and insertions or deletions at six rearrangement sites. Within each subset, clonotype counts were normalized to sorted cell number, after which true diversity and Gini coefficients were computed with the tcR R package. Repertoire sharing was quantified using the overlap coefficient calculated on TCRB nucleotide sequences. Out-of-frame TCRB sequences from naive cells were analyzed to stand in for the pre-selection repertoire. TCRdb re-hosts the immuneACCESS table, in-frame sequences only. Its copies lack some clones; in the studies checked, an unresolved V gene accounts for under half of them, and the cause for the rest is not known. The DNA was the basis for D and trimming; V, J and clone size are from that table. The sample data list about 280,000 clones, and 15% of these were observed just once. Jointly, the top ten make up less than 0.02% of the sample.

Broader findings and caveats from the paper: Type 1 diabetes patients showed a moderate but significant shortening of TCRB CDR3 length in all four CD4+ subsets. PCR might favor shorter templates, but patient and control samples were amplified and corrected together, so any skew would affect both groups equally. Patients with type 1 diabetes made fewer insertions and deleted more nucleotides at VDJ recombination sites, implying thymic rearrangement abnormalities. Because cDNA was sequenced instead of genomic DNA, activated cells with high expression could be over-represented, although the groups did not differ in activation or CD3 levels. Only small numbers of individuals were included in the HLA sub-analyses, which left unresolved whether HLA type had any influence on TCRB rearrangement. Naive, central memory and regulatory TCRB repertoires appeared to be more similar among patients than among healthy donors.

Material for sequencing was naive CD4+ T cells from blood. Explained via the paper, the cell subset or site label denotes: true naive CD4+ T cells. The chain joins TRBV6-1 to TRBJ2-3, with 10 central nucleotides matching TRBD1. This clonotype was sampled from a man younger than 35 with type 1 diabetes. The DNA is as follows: TGTGCCAGCAGTGAAGCCCGGACAGGGGGACGGAGGAGCACAGATACGCAGTATTTT. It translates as CASSEARTGGRRSTDTQYF.